This T cell receptor (beta chain) was profiled in a study of graft-versus-host responses after intestinal transplantation. Study context: Among the recipients, transplants were multivisceral, liver-intestinal, or isolated intestinal. Every transplant recipient was induced with anti-thymocyte globulin, then maintained on tacrolimus and steroids for about 3 years.

Of note for this clone: Antigen unknown.

Repertoires were generated with immunoSEQ multiplex PCR, while TCRdb's copy carries only in-frame clones and drops some. The sample consists of 99,000 or so clones, about 84% of them appearing once. Germline lookup yields CDR1 MNHNS and CDR2 SASEGT. The CDR3 sequence is 13 residues long. V was trimmed by 3 bases and J by 2 bases, leaving 8 bases between them. Study-wide results and limits: Peak circulating GvH clone levels were associated with early post-transplant HvG declines.

The source was PBMCs, collected 255 days after intestinal transplant. The chain has TRBV6-1 and TRBJ2-7; no clear D gene. The receptor was isolated from a human patient who received an intestinal transplant, so some T cells may come from the graft donor. The chain's CDR3 is CASSDLATYEQYF. The CDR3 coding sequence is TGTGCCAGCAGTGACTTGGCGACCTACGAGCAGTACTTC.